These T cell receptor beta chains were read from a single sample in a study of cytomegalovirus exposure and HLA in healthy donors. The assay was immunoSEQ multiplex PCR, and TCRdb's table has in-frame clones only and misses some. The table lists some 150,000 clones, approximately 78% of them singletons. The source material was PBMCs. The receptors stem from a young woman in good health and CMV-seropositive. Each CDR3 is given with its conserved first and last residue. The D gene is left open where the match is weak. Clone size appears in some rows only: once, few, many, or a class for an expanded clone.

CDR3 protein: CASSLGKGQGNTEAFF
CDR3 DNA: TGTGCCAGCAGCTTAGGCAAGGGACAGGGGAACACTGAAGCTTTCTTT
J gene: TRBJ1-1
clone size: -
V gene: TRBV11-3
D gene: TRBD1

CDR3 protein: CASSLEGRIEAFF
CDR3 DNA: TGTGCCAGCAGTTTAGAGGGCAGGATAGAAGCTTTCTTT
J gene: TRBJ1-1
clone size: -
V gene: TRBV28
D gene: -

CDR3 protein: CSADPRDTQYF
CDR3 DNA: TGCAGTGCTGACCCCAGGGATACGCAGTATTTT
J gene: TRBJ2-3
clone size: once
V gene: TRBV20-1
D gene: -

CDR3 protein: CAISVAGTDTQYF
CDR3 DNA: TGTGCCATCAGTGTTGCGGGCACAGATACGCAGTATTTT
J gene: TRBJ2-3
clone size: -
V gene: TRBV10-3
D gene: -

CDR3 protein: CASSIKSGARLIFTNQPQHF
CDR3 DNA: TGTGCCAGCAGCATCAAGTCAGGGGCGCGATTGATTTTCACCAATCAGCCCCAGCATTTT
J gene: TRBJ1-5
clone size: -
V gene: TRBV21-1
D gene: -

CDR3 protein: CASSEEVASYTGELFF
CDR3 DNA: TGTGCCAGCAGTGAAGAAGTGGCCAGTTACACCGGGGAGCTGTTTTTT
J gene: TRBJ2-2
clone size: once
V gene: TRBV2
D gene: -

CDR3 protein: CASSVGSGRTETQYF
CDR3 DNA: TGTGCCAGCAGCGTCGGTTCAGGGAGGACAGAGACCCAGTACTTC
J gene: TRBJ2-5
clone size: -
V gene: TRBV9
D gene: -

CDR3 protein: CASSAQGSPTDTQYF
CDR3 DNA: TGTGCCAGCAGCGCCCAGGGGTCCCCTACAGATACGCAGTATTTT
J gene: TRBJ2-3
clone size: once
V gene: TRBV9
D gene: -

CDR3 protein: CAISDSGTGGYNEQFF
CDR3 DNA: TGTGCCATCAGTGATTCCGGGACAGGGGGGTACAATGAGCAGTTCTTC
J gene: TRBJ2-1
clone size: -
V gene: TRBV10-3
D gene: TRBD1

CDR3 protein: CSAWRGTEAFF
CDR3 DNA: TGCAGTGCTTGGAGGGGCACTGAAGCTTTCTTT
J gene: TRBJ1-1
clone size: -
V gene: TRBV20-1
D gene: -

CDR3 protein: CASTQNGQGLGNTIYF
CDR3 DNA: TGTGCCAGCACTCAAAATGGACAGGGGCTCGGAAACACCATATATTTT
J gene: TRBJ1-3
clone size: -
V gene: TRBV2
D gene: TRBD1

CDR3 protein: CASSEDRASTDTQYF
CDR3 DNA: TGTGCCAGCAGTGAGGACAGAGCTAGCACAGATACGCAGTATTTT
J gene: TRBJ2-3
clone size: -
V gene: TRBV2
D gene: -